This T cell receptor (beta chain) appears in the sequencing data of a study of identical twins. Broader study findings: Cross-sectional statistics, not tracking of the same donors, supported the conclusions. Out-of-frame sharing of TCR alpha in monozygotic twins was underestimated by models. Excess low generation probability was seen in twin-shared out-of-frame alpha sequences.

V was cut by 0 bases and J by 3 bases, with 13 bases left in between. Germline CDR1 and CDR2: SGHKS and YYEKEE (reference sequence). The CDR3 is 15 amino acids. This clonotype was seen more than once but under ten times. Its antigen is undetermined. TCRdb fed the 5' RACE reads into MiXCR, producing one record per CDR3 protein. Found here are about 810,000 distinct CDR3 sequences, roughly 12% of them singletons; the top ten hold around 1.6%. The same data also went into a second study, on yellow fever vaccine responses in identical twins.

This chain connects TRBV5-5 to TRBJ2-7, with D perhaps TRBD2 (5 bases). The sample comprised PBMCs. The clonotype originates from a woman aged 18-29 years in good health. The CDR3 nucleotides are TGTGCCAGCAGCTTGGATATTATGACTATCTACGAGCAGTACTTC. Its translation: CASSLDIMTIYEQYF.